This record looks at one T cell receptor beta chain sequence and its context. The data belong to a study of CD8 T cells in Susac syndrome. Per the germline V gene, CDR1 is SGHAT and CDR2 is FQDESV (reference sequence). V dropped 5 bases and J dropped 0 bases, with 11 bases sitting between them. This CDR3 is 15 amino acids long. RNA totalling roughly 0.45 to 1 ug underwent reverse transcription with random hexamers. immunoSEQ multiplex PCR amplified TCR beta CDR3 across 54 Vbeta, 13 Jbeta. TCRdb recomputed calls from the immunoSEQ multiplex PCR reads with MiXCR, one row per CDR3 protein. This sample has some 300,000 distinct CDR3 sequences; about 89% occur once, and the top ten carry around 0.18%.

The source material was CD8+ T cells from PBMCs. V gene TRBV11-1 combines with J gene TRBJ2-1, with TRBD1 as a possible D gene (6 bases). This receptor was taken from a human donor with multiple sclerosis. Here the CDR3 DNA reads TGTGCCAGCAGCAACGGACAGAGCTCCTACAATGAGCAGTTCTTC. Encoded protein: CASSNGQSSYNEQFF.